Each of the 11 T cell receptor beta chains below was sequenced from the same sample in a study of shared clonotypes between healthy human individuals. Assay used: immunoSEQ multiplex PCR; TCRdb lists only in-frame clones, some missing. The data show around 2.3 million clones, 90% to 96% seen once. The sample taken for sequencing was naive CD4+ T cells sorted from blood. Noted subset: CD45RA+ positively selected. These receptors came from a young man in good health.

The V gene is TRBV28, the J gene TRBJ1-2; D possibly corresponds to TRBD1 (5 bases). The CDR3 extends over 13 amino acids. The V gene lost 6 bases and the J gene lost 9 bases, with 17 bases spanning the gap. Germline values: CDR1 MDHEN, CDR2 SYDVKM. The CDR3 DNA reads as TGTGCCAGCAGCCGGACACGGAACCTGAGCTACACCTTC. As protein: CASSRTRNLSYTF.

The rearrangement links TRBV7-3 to TRBJ2-1; TRBD2 matches at 10 bases. This CDR3 is 15 amino acids long. Germline V gene lookup returns CDR1 SGHTA and CDR2 FQGTGA. The V and J ends lost 5 bases and 4 bases, in that order; junction bases with no gene match: 5. This CDR3 is CASSATSGLYNEQFF. CDR3 DNA sequence: TGTGCCAGCAGCGCGACTAGCGGGCTGTACAATGAGCAGTTCTTC. Complete variable domain (other parts from reference TRBV7-3 and TRBJ2-1): GAGVSQTPSNKVTEKGKYVELRCDPISGHTALYWYRQSLGQGPEFLIYFQGTGAADDSGLPNDRFFAVRPEGSVSTLKIQRTERGDSAVYLCASSATSGLYNEQFFGPGTRLTVL.

The rearrangement joins TRBV5-1 to TRBJ2-3; TRBD2 matches at 8 bases. The ends lost 0 bases at V and 3 bases at J; junction bases unmatched: 3. The CDR3 sequence is 15 residues long. Looked up from germline, CDR1 is SGHRS and CDR2 is YFSETQ. Here the CDR3 DNA reads TGCGCCAGCAGCTTGGACGCGGGGGGAACAGATACGCAGTATTTT. As protein: CASSLDAGGTDTQYF.

The chain is built from TRBV6-4 and TRBJ2-2, with 14 bases lining up with TRBD2. Germline V CDR1 and CDR2: MRHNA, SNTAGT. This CDR3 region has 18 residues. V lost 2 bases, J lost 6 bases, and 8 bases stayed unmatched. DNA of the CDR3: TGTGCCAGCAGTGACCACCTTCCGGGACTAGCGGGAGCCGGGGAGCTGTTTTTT. Protein product: CASSDHLPGLAGAGELFF.

The J gene is TRBJ2-2, the V gene TRBV18; D gene uncertain. This CDR3 spans 15 amino acids. CDR1 is KGHSH, CDR2 LQKENI, per germline. The ends were cut back, 7 bases at V and 0 bases at J, with 12 bases in the middle. The CDR3 coding sequence is TGTGCCAGCTGTTCCCTATCCGCGAACACCGGGGAGCTGTTTTTT. Residues: CASCSLSANTGELFF.

Concerning this clone: Different DNA sequences within this sample yield the same CDR3. The gene calls are TRBV6-1 and TRBJ1-2, with D unclear. Germline V gives CDR1 MNHNS, CDR2 SASEGT. V shed 8 bases and J shed 2 bases, with 6 bases lying between them. CDR3 length: 11 residues. The CDR3 loop is CASGENYGYTF. DNA for the CDR3: TGTGCCAGCGGGGAGAACTATGGCTACACCTTC.

The chain combines TRBV30 with TRBJ2-1; 8 bases align to TRBD1. CDR3 size: 11 residues. The germline V gene encodes CDR1 GTSNPN and CDR2 SVGIG (reference sequence). V shed 5 bases, J shed 13 bases, and the junction held 7 bases outside the gene matches. Here the CDR3 reads CAWSGQEHQFF. The CDR3 nucleotides read TGTGCCTGGTCGGGACAGGAACACCAGTTCTTC.

The chain combines TRBV7-9 with TRBJ2-7; 8 bases map to TRBD2. The germline V gene has CDR1 SEHNR and CDR2 FQNEAQ (reference sequence). There are 16 residues in the CDR3. V was pared by 0 bases and J by 3 bases, with 7 bases of the junction left unmatched. In DNA form, the CDR3 reads TGTGCCAGCAGCTTAGCGGGGGGACTAGTAGACTACGAGCAGTACTTC. Translated, it gives CASSLAGGLVDYEQYF.

This clone has only one observation. The V and J genes are TRBV7-8 and TRBJ1-2; TRBD1 agrees at 7 bases. Germline CDR1 SGHVS, CDR2 FQNEAQ. This CDR3 is built from 14 residues. The junction had 8 bases not matched to a gene; V was cut back by 2 bases and J by 8 bases. CDR3 bases: TGTGCCAGCAGCTTAATCGAGGGGGCGTGGGGCTACACCTTC. It codes for CASSLIEGAWGYTF.

The CDR3 loop reads CASSPGTASLEQYF. In DNA, the CDR3 is TGTGCCAGCAGCCCCGGGACAGCTTCTCTGGAGCAGTACTTC. This rearrangement joins TRBV7-9 to TRBJ2-7; 7 nucleotides align to TRBD1. The V gene's germline CDR1 is SEHNR and CDR2 FQNEAQ (reference sequence). CDR3 length: 14 residues. The ends lost 5 bases at V and 7 bases at J; junction bases unmatched: 11.

A few counts support this clone. This CDR3 is also generated by other DNA sequences in the sample. The chain carries TRBV30 and TRBJ1-5, with unresolved D. This CDR3 has 13 residues. Germline CDR1 is GTSNPN and CDR2 is SVGIG (reference sequence). Trimming removed 0 bases from V and 1 base from J, with 4 bases in between. Here the CDR3 reads CAWSVRSNQPQHF. CDR3 nucleotide sequence: TGTGCCTGGAGTGTACGGAGCAATCAGCCCCAGCATTTT.